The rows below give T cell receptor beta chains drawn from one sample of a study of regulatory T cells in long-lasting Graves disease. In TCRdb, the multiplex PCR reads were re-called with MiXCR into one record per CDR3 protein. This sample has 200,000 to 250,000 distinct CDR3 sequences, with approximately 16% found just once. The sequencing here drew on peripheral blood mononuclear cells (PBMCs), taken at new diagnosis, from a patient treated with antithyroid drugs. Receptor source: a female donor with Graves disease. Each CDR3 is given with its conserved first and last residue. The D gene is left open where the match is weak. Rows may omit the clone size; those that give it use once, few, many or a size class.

TGTGCCAGCAGTTCGGGACAGGGCTATGGCTACACCTTC,CASSSGQGYGYTF,TRBJ1-2,TRBV7-9,few,TRBD1
TGTGCCAGCAGTTACTCATGGCCCCCAATGAACACTGAAGCTTTCTTT,CASSYSWPPMNTEAFF,TRBJ1-1,TRBV6-7,many,-
TGTGCCAGCAGCTTGGAGGCGGGAGGCCACACCGGGGAGCTGTTTTTT,CASSLEAGGHTGELFF,TRBJ2-2,TRBV5-4,many,TRBD2
TGTGCCAGCACCGGTGAGAGTTATGGGAACACTGAAGCTTTCTTT,CASTGESYGNTEAFF,TRBJ1-1,TRBV11-3,many,-
TGTGCCAGCAGTTACCTGCGGGGGTCTAATGAAAAACTGTTTTTT,CASSYLRGSNEKLFF,TRBJ1-4,TRBV6-8,few,-
TGTGCCCGGAACAGGGTCGGAAACACTGAAGCTTTCTTT,CARNRVGNTEAFF,TRBJ1-1,TRBV30,many,-
TGTGCCAGCAGCCTTCCGGGTTGGGCGGGACAAGAGACCCAGTACTTC,CASSLPGWAGQETQYF,TRBJ2-5,TRBV6-1,many,-
TGTGCCAACAGCGCGGGACCTCTGAACACTGAAGCTTTCTTT,CANSAGPLNTEAFF,TRBJ1-1,TRBV7-3,many,-
TGTGCCATCAGTGAGTCGGGGGACACCGGGGAGCTGTTTTTT,CAISESGDTGELFF,TRBJ2-2,TRBV10-3,many,-
TGTGCCAGCAGCTTGGAGCAGGTGGGGGAGCTGTTTTTT,CASSLEQVGELFF,TRBJ2-2,TRBV5-4,-,-
TGTGCCAGCAGCCCAGTCGTAGAGGGTAAACGGTTTGAAGCTTTCTTT,CASSPVVEGKRFEAFF,TRBJ1-1,TRBV9,many,-
TGTGCCTGGACCCCCCAGGGACAGGGTATCGATCAGCCCCAGCATTTT,CAWTPQGQGIDQPQHF,TRBJ1-5,TRBV30,-,TRBD1
TGTGCCAGCAGCCAAGCCACAGGGCTGAACACTGAAGCTTTCTTT,CASSQATGLNTEAFF,TRBJ1-1,TRBV14,few,-
TGTGCCAGCACCCCCGCCCCGGGAGAGACCCAGTACTTC,CASTPAPGETQYF,TRBJ2-5,TRBV28,many,-
TGTGCCAGCAGCTCCTTGGGGGGGAGGACTGAAGCTTTCTTT,CASSSLGGRTEAFF,TRBJ1-1,TRBV7-2,-,-
TGTGCCATCAGCTCTAGCACCGGGGAGCTGTTTTTT,CAISSSTGELFF,TRBJ2-2,TRBV10-3,many,-
TGTGCCAGCAGTGAGCAAGCGGGAGGTACGGATACGCAGTATTTT,CASSEQAGGTDTQYF,TRBJ2-3,TRBV6-1,few,TRBD2
TGTGCCAGCAGTTTATTTGCGGGAGGGCCCAATGAGCAGTTCTTC,CASSLFAGGPNEQFF,TRBJ2-1,TRBV27,many,TRBD2
TGCAGTGCTAGACCGCTAGAGATCCCACGCAATGAGCAGTTCTTC,CSARPLEIPRNEQFF,TRBJ2-1,TRBV20-1,many,-
TGTGCCAGCAGCTTAGATCGCACACCCCAGTTCTTC,CASSLDRTPQFF,TRBJ2-1,TRBV11-3,many,-
TGCAGTGCTACCCCGGGGAGCGGGAGTCGCGAGCAGTACTTC,CSATPGSGSREQYF,TRBJ2-7,TRBV20-1,many,TRBD2
TGTGCCAGCAGTTCCCGTCGGGTAGCTAGCGCCAACGAGCAGTACTTC,CASSSRRVASANEQYF,TRBJ2-7,TRBV27,-,-
TGTGCCTGGAGGCCCTGGACAGGGACCGAAGCTTTCTTT,CAWRPWTGTEAFF,TRBJ1-1,TRBV30,many,TRBD1
TGTGCCAGCAGCCCCACTAGCGGGAGGGCCAATGAGCAGTTCTTC,CASSPTSGRANEQFF,TRBJ2-1,TRBV7-3,many,TRBD2
TGCGCCAGCAGCTCCGGCGGGCCTGAAAAACTGTTTTTT,CASSSGGPEKLFF,TRBJ1-4,TRBV5-1,-,-
TGTGCCTGGAGCCCTCGGGGATCACCCCTCCACTTT,CAWSPRGSPLHF,TRBJ1-6,TRBV30,many,-
TGTGCCACCAGCAGACGACAGGGCGAGTATTCACCCCTCCACTTT,CATSRRQGEYSPLHF,TRBJ1-6,TRBV15,-,TRBD1
TGTGCCAGCAGTACGGGCCGGAGCACTGAAGCTTTCTTT,CASSTGRSTEAFF,TRBJ1-1,TRBV2,many,-
TGTGCCAGCCCCGACTCTAGCGGGAGACCTGAGACCCAGTACTTC,CASPDSSGRPETQYF,TRBJ2-5,TRBV12-3/TRBV12-4,-,TRBD2
TGCAGCGTTGACCCGGACCTTTTC,CSVDPDLF,TRBJ2-5,TRBV29-1,many,-
TGCAGTGCTTCGGGGGGGGGAAGGAGGCTCCAAGAGACCCAGTACTTC,CSASGGGRRLQETQYF,TRBJ2-5,TRBV20-1,many,TRBD2
TGTGCCAGCAGTGAATCCGGACAGGACTATGGCTACACCTTC,CASSESGQDYGYTF,TRBJ1-2,TRBV6-1,many,TRBD1
TGTGCCGGAGGGAACCGCGGGAGCGGGGAGCTGTTTTTT,CAGGNRGSGELFF,TRBJ2-2,TRBV2,-,TRBD2
TGTGCCAGCTCGGATCAACTTTCGGCAGGGGTTAACTATGGCTACACCTTC,CASSDQLSAGVNYGYTF,TRBJ1-2,TRBV18,many,-
TGCAGTGCTAGAGATCGAGGGGCTAGCACCAACTACGAGCAGTACTTC,CSARDRGASTNYEQYF,TRBJ2-7,TRBV20-1,-,-
TGTGCCAGCAGCTTAAATGGACGGGATCAGCCCCAGCATTTT,CASSLNGRDQPQHF,TRBJ1-5,TRBV7-9,-,-
TGTGCCAGCAGCCAAGAGTTCATGCGCGGCTACACCTTC,CASSQEFMRGYTF,TRBJ1-2,TRBV3-1,many,-
TGCGCCAGCAGCTCAGGGGGCACCGGGGAGCTGTTTTTT,CASSSGGTGELFF,TRBJ2-2,TRBV5-1,few,TRBD1
TGTGCCAGCAGTGTCTTTCGCAGCCAGACCGGGGAGCTGTTTTTT,CASSVFRSQTGELFF,TRBJ2-2,TRBV2,many,-
TGTGCCAGTAGTATAGCCGCCCCCAGAGGTAACTACGAGCAGTACTTC,CASSIAAPRGNYEQYF,TRBJ2-7,TRBV19,-,-
TGTGCCAGCAATATAAACTGGAACACCGGGGAGCTGTTTTTT,CASNINWNTGELFF,TRBJ2-2,TRBV2,many,-
TGTGCCAGCAGCCACCGCGCGGGGGTGAACACCGGGGAGCTGTTTTTT,CASSHRAGVNTGELFF,TRBJ2-2,TRBV3-1,many,TRBD2
TGCGCCAGCAGCCAAGACCGACAGGGGAGCGGTGAAAAACTGTTTTTT,CASSQDRQGSGEKLFF,TRBJ1-4,TRBV4-1,few,TRBD1
TGCGCCAGCAGCTTGGCCGTCAGCGGGGGGGTCAATGAGCAGTTCTTC,CASSLAVSGGVNEQFF,TRBJ2-1,TRBV5-1,many,TRBD2
TGTGCCAGCAGCTTGGGACTAGCGGGGGGATACAATGAGCAGTTCTTC,CASSLGLAGGYNEQFF,TRBJ2-1,TRBV5-8,many,TRBD2
TGCAGTGCTCCAGCGGGACTAGCGGGAGGAGAACAAGAGACCCAGTACTTC,CSAPAGLAGGEQETQYF,TRBJ2-5,TRBV20-1,many,TRBD2
TGCGCCAGCAGCACCGCCGGGACAGGGCATTACGAGCAGTACTTC,CASSTAGTGHYEQYF,TRBJ2-7,TRBV4-1,many,TRBD1
TGTGCCAGCACCGAATGGGACAGGGCGGCGGGGGGCTACACCTTC,CASTEWDRAAGGYTF,TRBJ1-2,TRBV6-1,-,TRBD1
TGTGCCAGCAGTGTGTCGAGGAGTCGGGATACGCAGTATTTT,CASSVSRSRDTQYF,TRBJ2-3,TRBV2,many,-
TGTGCCAGCAGCCGGGTCCCAACTAATGAAAAACTGTTTTTT,CASSRVPTNEKLFF,TRBJ1-4,TRBV7-9,-,-